This TCR beta chain was documented in a study of blood T cell repertoires in COVID-19. Study-wide background: In each case, the material was cDNA or gDNA derived from T cells, B-cell-depleted T cells, or PBMCs.

CDR3 size: 14 residues. V dropped 10 bases and J dropped 5; count of bases not matched to a gene: 8. Germline values: CDR1 SNHLY, CDR2 FYNNEI. Sequencing used immunoSEQ multiplex PCR; TCRdb keeps in-frame clones, though not all of them. The data show over 250,000 clones, approximately 84% seen once. J is TRBJ1-1 and V is TRBV2, with 12 bases aligning to TRBD1. Input material: peripheral blood. This clonotype was obtained from a human donor with COVID-19, enrolled during active disease. The donor label of this sample is uncertain. CDR3: CATEGQGARTEAFF. CDR3 nucleotide sequence: TGTGCCACCGAGGGACAGGGGGCGCGGACTGAAGCTTTCTTT. Looking up the rest from reference TRBV2 and TRBJ1-1 gives the full variable domain: EPEVTQTPSHQVTQMGQEVILRCVPISNHLYFYWYRQILGQKVEFLVSFYNNEISEKSEIFDDQFSVERPDGSNFTLKIRSTKLEDSAMYFCATEGQGARTEAFFGQGTRLTVV.